This record covers a single TCR beta chain. Here immunoSEQ multiplex PCR was the method, and the copy in TCRdb shows in-frame clones only, minus some. The table records about 51,000 clones, about 90% of them present only once. This entry comes from a study of PD-L1 blockade in urothelial cancer. The CDR3 is made up of 15 amino acids. CDR1 is SGHVS, CDR2 FNYEAQ, per germline. The V gene lost 5 bases and the J gene lost 2 bases, with 16 bases spanning the gap. Here the sequenced sample was PBMCs, taken around atezolizumab (anti-PD-L1) treatment. The gene calls are TRBV7-6 and TRBJ2-7; perhaps TRBD1 as D (5 bases). This clonotype was obtained from a man aged 55 to 70 with urothelial cancer. The chain's CDR3 is CASSPLTRGPYEQYF. The CDR3 region has the DNA TGTGCCAGCAGCCCGCTGACAAGGGGCCCCTACGAGCAGTACTTC.